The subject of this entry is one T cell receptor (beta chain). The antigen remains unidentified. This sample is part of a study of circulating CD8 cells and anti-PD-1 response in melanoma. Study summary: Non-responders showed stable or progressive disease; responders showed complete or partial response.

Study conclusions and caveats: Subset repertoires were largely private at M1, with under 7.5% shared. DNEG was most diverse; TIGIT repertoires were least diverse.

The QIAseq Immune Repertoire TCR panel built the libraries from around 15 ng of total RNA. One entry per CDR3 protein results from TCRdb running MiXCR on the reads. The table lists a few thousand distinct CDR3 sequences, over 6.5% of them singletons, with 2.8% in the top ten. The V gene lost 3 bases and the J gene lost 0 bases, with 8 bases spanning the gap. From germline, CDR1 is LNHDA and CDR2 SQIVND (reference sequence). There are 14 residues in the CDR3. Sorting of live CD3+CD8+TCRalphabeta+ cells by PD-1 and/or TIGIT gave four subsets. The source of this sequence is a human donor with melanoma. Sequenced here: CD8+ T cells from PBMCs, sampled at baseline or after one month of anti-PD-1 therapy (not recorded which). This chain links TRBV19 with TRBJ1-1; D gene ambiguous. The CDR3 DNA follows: TGTGCCAGTAGTATGGTTAGGCTGAACACTGAAGCTTTCTTT. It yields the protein CASSMVRLNTEAFF. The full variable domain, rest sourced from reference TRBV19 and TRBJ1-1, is DGGITQSPKYLFRKEGQNVTLSCEQNLNHDAMYWYRQDPGQGLRLIYYSQIVNDFQKGDIAEGYSVSREKKESFPLTVTSAQKNPTAFYLCASSMVRLNTEAFFGQGTRLTVV.